The 7 T cell receptor beta chains in this list originate from one sample, sequenced in a study of cytomegalovirus exposure and HLA in healthy donors (dated 2017 in TCRdb). The library was made by the immunoSEQ multiplex PCR assay. For the multiplex PCR, a mixture combining 60 forward primers for TCR Vbeta segments and 13 reverse primers for TCR Jbeta segments was used. TCRdb mirrors the immuneACCESS table, restricted to in-frame sequences. Some clones are absent from its copies; in checked studies, under half trace to an unresolved V gene, and the reason for the others is unknown. In all, the sample holds roughly 230,000 clones, and 80% to 95% of those were seen once. Together, the top ten hold around 1.7% of the sample. Source material: PBMCs. These receptor sequences come from a girl aged 2 to 10 in good health and CMV-seronegative.

In DNA form, the CDR3 reads TGTGCCAGCAGTGAATTGGAGGCCTCTGGAAACACCATATATTTT. Translating gives CASSELEASGNTIYF. J is TRBJ1-3 and V is TRBV6-1; no reliable D call. The CDR3 is made up of 15 amino acids. Germline V gene sequence: CDR1 MNHNS, CDR2 SASEGT. V shed 2 bases and J shed 0 bases, with 8 bases lying between them.

The J gene is TRBJ2-7, the V gene TRBV18; TRBD1 aligns across 10 bases. In germline, CDR1 is KGHSH, CDR2 LQKENI. CDR3 length equals 16 residues. J gave up 6 bases and V 3 bases, and 11 bases lay outside the gene matches. Here the CDR3 reads CASSPGSVRTGGEQYF. CDR3 in DNA: TGTGCCAGCTCACCTGGCTCCGTTCGGACAGGGGGCGAGCAGTACTTC.

The CDR3 spells CASSLVGGLEQYF. The CDR3 DNA sequence: TGTGCCAGCAGCTTGGTTGGGGGACTCGAGCAGTACTTC. The chain links TRBV5-5 to TRBJ2-7, with TRBD2 as a possible D gene (6 bases). Germline CDR1 reads SGHKS; CDR2 reads YYEKEE (reference sequence). The CDR3 is 13 amino acids. V dropped 0 bases and J dropped 6 bases, with 10 bases sitting between them. The complete variable domain, with remaining parts taken from reference TRBV5-5 and TRBJ2-7, reads DAGVTQSPTHLIKTRGQQVTLRCSPISGHKSVSWYQQVLGQGPQFIFQYYEKEERGRGNFPDRFSARQFPNYSSELNVNALLLGDSALYLCASSLVGGLEQYFGPGTRLTVT.

The chain uses TRBV4-1 and TRBJ2-1; tentatively, D is TRBD2 (5 bases). This CDR3 region has 12 residues. V lost 4 bases and J lost 6, with 7 bases in between. Germline CDR1 reads MGHRA; CDR2 reads YSYEKL. CDR3 residues: CASSRTSNEQFF. In nucleotides, the CDR3 is TGCGCCAGCAGCCGAACTAGCAATGAGCAGTTCTTC.

This chain's CDR3 is CASSIGLASSYNEQFF. The CDR3 DNA follows: TGTGCCAGTAGTATTGGACTAGCGAGCTCCTACAATGAGCAGTTCTTC. J is TRBJ2-1 and V is TRBV19, with TRBD2 matching over 9 bases. The CDR3 is made up of 16 amino acids. Trimming took 3 bases from V and 0 from J; bases not matched to a gene: 3. Germline V gene data show CDR1 as LNHDA and CDR2 as SQIVND (reference sequence).

V is TRBV5-6 and J is TRBJ2-1, with 7 nucleotides matching TRBD1. With 4 bases clipped from V and 6 bases from J, the junction kept 4 bases outside the gene matches. The germline V gene encodes CDR1 SGHDT and CDR2 YYEEEE. The CDR3 contains 13 residues. The CDR3 sequence is CASSLGQPNEQFF. Written as DNA, the CDR3 is TGTGCCAGCAGCCTGGGACAGCCCAATGAGCAGTTCTTC.

The V call is TRBV6-1, the J call TRBJ1-6; D call uncertain. V was pared by 1 base and J by 8 bases, with 6 bases between. Germline V gene data show CDR1 as MNHNS and CDR2 as SASEGT. This CDR3 is 13 amino acids long. The CDR3 nucleotides read TGTGCCAGCAGTGAAGTTAGAGATTCACCCCTCCACTTT. It yields the protein CASSEVRDSPLHF.